Here is one T cell receptor beta chain with its context. This entry is derived from a study of T cell responses to AZD1222 COVID-19 vaccine. This CDR3 is 14 amino acids long. V shed 6 bases and J 2 bases; nucleotides not matched to a gene: 5. Germline CDR1 is SNHLY and CDR2 is FYNNEI. Method: immunoSEQ multiplex PCR; TCRdb's copy keeps in-frame clones and lacks some. This sample carries some 150,000 clones, over 75% of them seen once, and the ten largest clones take about 5.4%. The J gene is TRBJ2-7, the V gene TRBV2; 9 bases map to TRBD2. Sequencing was performed on peripheral blood, taken 28 days after the second dose of the MenACWY control vaccine. The TCR was taken from an adult who received the MenACWY meningococcal vaccine as a control. The CDR3 sequence: CASSFGLATYEQYF. For the CDR3, the DNA is TGTGCCAGCAGCTTCGGACTAGCGACCTACGAGCAGTACTTC.